Each of the 12 T cell receptor beta chains below was sequenced from the same sample in a study of OX40 agonist ivuxolimab in advanced cancers. Using immunoSEQ multiplex PCR, the repertoire was profiled, and TCRdb retains in-frame clones only, with some absent. The sample has about 79,000 clones, just under 95% seen once. Sequenced here: CD4+ or CD8+ T cells sorted from blood, sampled in a trial of the OX40 agonist ivuxolimab. The source is an adult with an advanced solid tumor such as melanoma, head and neck, liver or kidney cancer.

The rearrangement links TRBV27 to TRBJ2-1, with TRBD2 matching over 13 bases. Looked up from germline, CDR1 is MNHEY and CDR2 is SMNVEV (reference sequence). The CDR3 has 17 residues. Germline trimming cut 5 bases from V and 1 base from J; bases unmatched to any gene: 5. The DNA for the CDR3 is TGTGCCAGCAGTCCGGGGACTAGCGGGGCATCCTACAATGAGCAGTTCTTC. Translation gives CASSPGTSGASYNEQFF.

The rearrangement uses TRBV29-1 and TRBJ2-2; D possibly corresponds to TRBD1 (6 bases). This CDR3 spans 16 amino acids. Trimming took 0 bases from V and 1 from J, leaving 12 bases between them. Germline CDR1 is SQVTM and CDR2 is ANQGSEA. The CDR3 sequence: CSVEDKKQGNTGELFF. CDR3 DNA sequence: TGCAGCGTTGAAGATAAAAAACAGGGGAACACCGGGGAGCTGTTTTTT.

The gene calls are TRBV27 and TRBJ1-4, with D hard to call. CDR3 size: 15 residues. Germline CDR1 and CDR2: MNHEY and SMNVEV (reference sequence). Trimming removed 1 base from V and 7 bases from J, with 13 bases in between. The CDR3 spells CASSLWRGYSEKLFF. In nucleotides, the CDR3 is TGTGCCAGCAGTTTATGGCGGGGTTACTCTGAAAAACTGTTTTTT.

For this clone: One end of the junction fails to match germline, which may point to a read error. The sample contains more than one DNA sequence encoding this CDR3. The V and J genes are TRBV6-5 and TRBJ2-1; 8 bases fit TRBD1. The CDR3 consists of 15 residues. Looked up from germline, CDR1 is MNHEY and CDR2 is SVGAGI. CDR3 loop: CASSYSGTGYNEQFF. CDR3 DNA: TGTGCCAGCAGCTACTCCGGGACAGGTTACAATGAGCAGTTCTTC.

The chain employs TRBV27 and TRBJ1-1; 7 positions agree with TRBD1. The V segment lost 8 bases and the J segment 1 base; nucleotides outside the gene matches: 7. The CDR3 sequence is 14 residues long. CDR1 and CDR2 from the germline V gene are MNHEY and SMNVEV (reference sequence). The CDR3 DNA follows: TGTGCCAGCTCCTTTGGGACAGCGAACACTGAAGCTTTCTTT. As protein: CASSFGTANTEAFF.

V gene TRBV27 combines with J gene TRBJ1-5, with 7 bases that match TRBD1. V was clipped by 8 bases and J by 0 bases; unmatched bases: 4. Germline V CDR1 and CDR2: MNHEY, SMNVEV (reference sequence). The CDR3 is 14 residues long. CDR3: CASRQGLSNQPQHF. The DNA of the CDR3 is TGTGCCAGCCGACAGGGACTTAGCAATCAGCCCCAGCATTTT.

V gene TRBV10-2 combines with J gene TRBJ2-2, with 8 bases lining up with TRBD1. V gave up 8 bases and J gave up 3 bases; unmatched junction bases: 8. The CDR3 consists of 15 residues. Germline CDR1 reads WSHSY; CDR2 reads SAAADI. CDR3 loop: CASLRQGTYTGELFF. In nucleotides, the CDR3 is TGCGCCAGCTTAAGACAGGGGACTTACACCGGGGAGCTGTTTTTT.

The chain joins TRBV4-3 to TRBJ2-6; D may correspond to TRBD1 or TRBD2 (5 bases each). In germline, CDR1 is LGHNA, CDR2 YSLEER. V was trimmed by 1 base and J by 13 bases, leaving 14 bases between them. The CDR3 length is 14 residues. CDR3 protein: CASSQGLGPGVLTF. The CDR3 DNA reads as TGCGCCAGCAGCCAAGGGCTGGGGCCGGGGGTCCTGACTTTC.

The chain recombines TRBV27 with TRBJ1-6; no reliable D call. Germline V CDR1 and CDR2: MNHEY, SMNVEV (reference sequence). The CDR3 runs to 16 residues. Deletions cut 2 bases from V and 0 bases from J, with 8 bases between. The CDR3 loop reads CASSLLGSSYNSPLHF. The CDR3 bases are TGTGCCAGCAGTTTACTGGGTAGCTCCTATAATTCACCCCTCCACTTT.

The rearrangement uses TRBV10-3 and TRBJ2-2; D unclear. V was cut by 0 bases and J by 1 base, with 9 bases left in between. This CDR3 contains 16 residues. In germline, CDR1 is ENHRY, CDR2 SYGVKD. The CDR3 nucleotides are TGTGCCATCAGTGAGTCGAGAGCGAAGAACACCGGGGAGCTGTTTTTT. Its translation is CAISESRAKNTGELFF.

This chain uses TRBV6-6 with TRBJ1-4; no definite D call. The germline gives CDR1 MNHNY, CDR2 SVGAGI (reference sequence). The CDR3 extends over 14 amino acids. V lost 6 bases, J lost 0 bases, and 8 bases lay in between. This chain's CDR3 is CASSPSATNEKLFF. The CDR3 region has the DNA TGTGCCAGCAGCCCATCTGCAACTAATGAAAAACTGTTTTTT.

The V gene is TRBV6-5, the J gene TRBJ1-2, with a weak D call TRBD1 (5 bases). V was cut by 3 bases and J by 8 bases, with 19 bases left in between. The CDR3 totals 15 residues. Germline assignment: CDR1 MNHEY and CDR2 SVGAGI. In DNA form, the CDR3 reads TGTGCCAGCAGTTATCTCGAGGGGCGTTTATCCGGCTACACCTTC. Its protein product is CASSYLEGRLSGYTF.